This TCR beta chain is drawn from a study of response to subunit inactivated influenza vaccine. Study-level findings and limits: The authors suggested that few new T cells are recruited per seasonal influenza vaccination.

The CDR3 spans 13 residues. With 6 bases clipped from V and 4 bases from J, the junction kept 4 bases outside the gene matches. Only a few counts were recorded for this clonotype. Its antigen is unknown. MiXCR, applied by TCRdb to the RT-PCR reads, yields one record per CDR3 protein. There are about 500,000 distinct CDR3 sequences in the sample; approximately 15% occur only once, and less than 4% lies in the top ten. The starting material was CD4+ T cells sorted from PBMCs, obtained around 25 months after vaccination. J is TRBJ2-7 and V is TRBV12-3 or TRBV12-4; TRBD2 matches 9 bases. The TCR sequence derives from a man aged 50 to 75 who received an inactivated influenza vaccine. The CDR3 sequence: CASRKLAGYEQYF. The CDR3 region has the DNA TGTGCCAGCAGAAAGCTAGCGGGGTACGAGCAGTACTTC.